Listed here is a single T cell receptor (beta chain). The target antigen is unknown. The data are from a study of shared clonotypes between healthy human individuals. Findings and caveats of the study: The four-donor shared clonotypes exceeded non-shared clonotypes in generation probability, with non-shared ones scoring lower. Limited genetic and exposure-history diversity came from having few donors.

Using immunoSEQ multiplex PCR, the repertoire was profiled, and TCRdb retains in-frame clones only, with some absent. The sample records 1.5 million to 2.5 million clones, just under 95% being singletons. Naive CD8 cells lacked CD45RO and underwent positive selection for CCR7, leaving out terminally differentiated effector memory CD45RA+ cells. The source material was naive CD8+ T cells sorted from blood. The sequence was obtained from a man between 18 and 35 years old in good health.

The chain's CDR3 is CASSEPGDPSTGELFF. As DNA, the CDR3 is TGTGCCAGCAGTGAACCTGGAGACCCAAGCACCGGGGAGCTGTTTTTT. The chain recombines TRBV2 with TRBJ2-2; no clear D. V gave up 2 bases and J gave up 4 bases, with 14 bases separating them. The germline CDR1 and CDR2 sequences are SNHLY and FYNNEI. The CDR3 consists of 16 residues.